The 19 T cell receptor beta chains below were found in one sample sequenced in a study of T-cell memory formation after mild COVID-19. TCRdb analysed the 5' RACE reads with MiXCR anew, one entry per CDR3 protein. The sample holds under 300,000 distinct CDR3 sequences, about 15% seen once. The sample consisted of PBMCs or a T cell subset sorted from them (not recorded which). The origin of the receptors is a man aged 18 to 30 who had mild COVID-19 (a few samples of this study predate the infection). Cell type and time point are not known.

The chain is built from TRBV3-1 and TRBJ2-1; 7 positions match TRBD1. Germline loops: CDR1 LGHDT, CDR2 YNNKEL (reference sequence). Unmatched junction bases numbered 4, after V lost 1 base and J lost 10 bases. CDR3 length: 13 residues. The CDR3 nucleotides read TGTGCCAGCAGCCAAGCAGGGGGTGGAGAGCAGTTCTTC. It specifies CASSQAGGGEQFF.

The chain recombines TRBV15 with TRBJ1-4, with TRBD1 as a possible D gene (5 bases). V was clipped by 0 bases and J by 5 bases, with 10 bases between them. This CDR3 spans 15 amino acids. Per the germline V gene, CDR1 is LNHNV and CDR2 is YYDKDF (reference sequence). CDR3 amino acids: CATSRDKGTNEKLFF. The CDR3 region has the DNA TGTGCCACCAGCAGAGATAAGGGGACCAATGAAAAACTGTTTTTT.

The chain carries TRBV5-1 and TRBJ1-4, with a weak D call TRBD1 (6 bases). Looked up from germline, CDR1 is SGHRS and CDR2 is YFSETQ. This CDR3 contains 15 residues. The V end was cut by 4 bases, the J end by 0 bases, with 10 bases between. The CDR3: CASSRGAATNEKLFF. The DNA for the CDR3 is TGCGCCAGCAGCCGGGGGGCCGCAACTAATGAAAAACTGTTTTTT.

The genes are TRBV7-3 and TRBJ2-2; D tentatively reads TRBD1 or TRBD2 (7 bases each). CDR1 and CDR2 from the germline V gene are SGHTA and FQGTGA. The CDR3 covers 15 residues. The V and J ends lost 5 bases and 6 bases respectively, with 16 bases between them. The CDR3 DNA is TGTGCCAGCAGCCCCAGGGGGGGGGCTCCCGGGGAGCTGTTTTTT. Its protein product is CASSPRGGAPGELFF.

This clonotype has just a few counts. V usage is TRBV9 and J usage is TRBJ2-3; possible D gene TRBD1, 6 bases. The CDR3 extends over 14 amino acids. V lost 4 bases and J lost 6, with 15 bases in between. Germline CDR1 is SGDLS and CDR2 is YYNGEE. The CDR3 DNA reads TGTGCCAGCAGCTCAACAGGGTACAGCGATACGCAGTATTTT. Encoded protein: CASSSTGYSDTQYF.

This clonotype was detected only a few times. The CDR3 loop is CASSSLAATYEQYV. In DNA, the CDR3 is TGTGCCAGCAGTTCGTTAGCGGCCACCTACGAGCAGTACGTC. The chain employs TRBV6-5 and TRBJ2-7, with D possibly being TRBD2 (6 bases). V gave up 4 bases and J gave up 2 bases, with 12 bases separating them. The CDR3 has 14 amino acids. Germline lookup yields CDR1 MNHEY and CDR2 SVGAGI.

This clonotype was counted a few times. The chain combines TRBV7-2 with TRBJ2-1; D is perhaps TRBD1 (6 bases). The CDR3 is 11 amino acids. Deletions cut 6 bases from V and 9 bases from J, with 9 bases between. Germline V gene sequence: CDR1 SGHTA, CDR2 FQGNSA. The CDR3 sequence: CASRGAIEQFF. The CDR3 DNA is TGTGCCAGCAGGGGGGCGATTGAGCAGTTCTTC.

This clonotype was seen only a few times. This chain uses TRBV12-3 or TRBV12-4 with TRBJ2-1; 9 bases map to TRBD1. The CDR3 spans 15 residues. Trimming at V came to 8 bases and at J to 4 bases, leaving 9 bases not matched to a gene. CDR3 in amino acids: CASAEGTGRYNEQFF. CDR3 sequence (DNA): TGTGCCAGCGCCGAGGGGACAGGGCGTTACAATGAGCAGTTCTTC.

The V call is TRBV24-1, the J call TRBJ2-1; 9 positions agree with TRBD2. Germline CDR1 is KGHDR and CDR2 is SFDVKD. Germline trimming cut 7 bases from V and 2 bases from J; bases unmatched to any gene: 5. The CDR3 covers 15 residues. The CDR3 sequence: CATRAAGGPYNEQFF. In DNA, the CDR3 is TGTGCCACCAGGGCCGCGGGGGGGCCCTACAATGAGCAGTTCTTC.

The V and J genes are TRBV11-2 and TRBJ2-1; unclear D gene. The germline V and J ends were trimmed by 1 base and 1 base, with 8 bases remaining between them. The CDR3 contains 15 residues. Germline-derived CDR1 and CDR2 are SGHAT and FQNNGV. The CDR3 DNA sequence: TGTGCCAGCAGCTTAGGTAGGCAATCCTACAATGAGCAGTTCTTC. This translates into CASSLGRQSYNEQFF.

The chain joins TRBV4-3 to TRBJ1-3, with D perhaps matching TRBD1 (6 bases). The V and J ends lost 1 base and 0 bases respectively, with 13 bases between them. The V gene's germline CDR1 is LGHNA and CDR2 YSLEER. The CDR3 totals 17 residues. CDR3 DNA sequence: TGCGCCAGCAGCCAAGTTGCCACAGGGAACTCTGGAAACACCATATATTTT. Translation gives CASSQVATGNSGNTIYF.

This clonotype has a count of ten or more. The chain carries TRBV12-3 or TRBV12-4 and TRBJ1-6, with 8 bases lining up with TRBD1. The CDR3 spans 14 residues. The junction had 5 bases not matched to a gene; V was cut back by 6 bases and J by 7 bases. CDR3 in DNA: TGTGCCAGCAGCTCGACAGGGGCGAATTCACCCCTCCACTTT. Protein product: CASSSTGANSPLHF.

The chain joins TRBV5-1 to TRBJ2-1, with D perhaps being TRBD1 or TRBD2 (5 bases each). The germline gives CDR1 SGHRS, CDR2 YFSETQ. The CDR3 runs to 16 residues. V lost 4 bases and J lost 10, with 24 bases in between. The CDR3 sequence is CASSPQGMDVAGEQFF. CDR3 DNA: TGCGCCAGCAGCCCCCAGGGTATGGACGTCGCGGGCGAGCAGTTCTTC.

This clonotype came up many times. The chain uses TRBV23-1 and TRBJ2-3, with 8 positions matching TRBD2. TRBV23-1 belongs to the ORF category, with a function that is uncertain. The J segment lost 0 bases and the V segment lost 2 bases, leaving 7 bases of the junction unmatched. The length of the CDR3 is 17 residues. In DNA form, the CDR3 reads TGCGCCAGCAGTCAAGTTCGTAGCGGGGATAGCACAGATACGCAGTATTTT. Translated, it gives CASSQVRSGDSTDTQYF.

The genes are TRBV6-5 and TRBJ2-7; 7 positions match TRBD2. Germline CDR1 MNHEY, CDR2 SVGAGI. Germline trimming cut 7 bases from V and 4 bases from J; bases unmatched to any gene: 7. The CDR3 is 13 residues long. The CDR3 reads CASIPSGGYEQYF. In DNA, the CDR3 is TGTGCCAGCATCCCTTCGGGAGGTTACGAGCAGTACTTC.

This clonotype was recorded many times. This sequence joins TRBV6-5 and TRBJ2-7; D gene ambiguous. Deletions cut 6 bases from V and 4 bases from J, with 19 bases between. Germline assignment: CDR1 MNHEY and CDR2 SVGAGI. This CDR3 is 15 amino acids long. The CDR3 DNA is TGTGCCAGCAGGTCTAGTGGAGTGTTTGGGTACGAGCAGTACGTC. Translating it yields CASRSSGVFGYEQYV.

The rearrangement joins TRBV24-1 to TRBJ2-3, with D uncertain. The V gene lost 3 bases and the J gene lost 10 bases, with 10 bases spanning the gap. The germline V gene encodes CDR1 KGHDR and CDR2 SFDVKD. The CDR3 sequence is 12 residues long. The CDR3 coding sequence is TGTGCCACCAGTGATAGGGTAGGCTCGCAGTATTTT. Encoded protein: CATSDRVGSQYF.

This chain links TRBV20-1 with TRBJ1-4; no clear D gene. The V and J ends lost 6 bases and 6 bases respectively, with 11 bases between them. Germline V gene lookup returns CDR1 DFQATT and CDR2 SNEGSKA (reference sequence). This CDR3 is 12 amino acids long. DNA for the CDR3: TGCAGTGCGGATCCCGGGGATGAAAAACTGTTTTTT. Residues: CSADPGDEKLFF.

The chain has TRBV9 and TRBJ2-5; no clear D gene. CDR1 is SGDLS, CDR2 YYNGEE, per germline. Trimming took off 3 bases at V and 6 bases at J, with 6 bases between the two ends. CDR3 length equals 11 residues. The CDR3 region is CASSGSKTQYF. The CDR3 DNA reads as TGTGCCAGCAGCGGGTCGAAGACCCAGTACTTC.